The following is a T cell receptor (beta chain) sequence with its context. Its target is not known. Using constant-segment primers, 5'RACE produced TCR alpha and TCR beta cDNA libraries carrying sample barcodes and UMIs. TCRdb reprocessed the 5' RACE reads via MiXCR and lists one record per CDR3 protein. Counted here are 310,000 or so distinct CDR3 sequences, approximately 16% occurring once; the ten biggest clones make up roughly 23%. The CDR3 is 15 amino acids. With 5 bases removed from V and 3 bases from J, the gap between germline ends came to 16 bases. Germline V gives CDR1 SGHVS, CDR2 FQNEAQ. The sample comes from a study of T-cell memory formation after mild COVID-19. At the level of the study: TCR clusters were largely donor specific.

Regarding the study as a whole: A balance of CD4 and CD8 characterized clones contracting day 15 to 85, whereas later expanders leaned CD4+. Chiefly within CM and EM were the contracting CD4+ clones; CD8+ ones were within EMRA.

What was sequenced was PBMCs or a T cell subset sorted from them (not recorded which). The source of this sequence is a man aged 18 to 30 who had mild COVID-19 (a few samples of this study predate the infection). Cell type and time point are not known. The chain joins TRBV7-8 to TRBJ2-5; TRBD2 is a possible D gene (5 bases). DNA of the CDR3: TGTGCCAGCAGCCGGGATTGGGTTCCAAAAGAGACCCAGTACTTC. It translates to CASSRDWVPKETQYF.